Below, 18 T cell receptor beta chains from the same sample are listed, as sequenced in a study of shared clonotypes between healthy human individuals. Clones were read by immunoSEQ multiplex PCR, and TCRdb kept only the in-frame ones, dropping some. Found here are about half a million clones, 70% to 80% of them singletons; the top ten hold around 13%. The material sequenced was PBMCs. The receptors derive from a woman between 40 and 55 years old in good health. Some clones in this sample may be carry-over from other donors' samples.

As DNA, the CDR3 is TGTGCCAGCAGTTCTCCCGGGACAGGGTTCCACGAGCAGTACTTC. Amino acids: CASSSPGTGFHEQYF. The chain links TRBV28 to TRBJ2-7, with 9 bases lining up with TRBD1. CDR1 is MDHEN and CDR2 is SYDVKM in the germline V gene. V shed 4 bases, J shed 5 bases, and the junction held 9 bases outside the gene matches. The CDR3 has 15 residues.

This chain joins TRBV29-1 and TRBJ2-3; 7 positions agree with TRBD1. V lost 7 bases to trimming and J lost 2 bases; unmatched junction nucleotides: 9. This CDR3 spans 14 amino acids. Germline assignment: CDR1 SQVTM and CDR2 ANQGSEA. CDR3 sequence (DNA): TGCAGCGGTGATAGGACAGGAGACACAGATACGCAGTATTTT. It specifies CSGDRTGDTDTQYF.

As for this clone: Given a much more abundant clone one base away, this may be a read error. The sample contains more than one DNA sequence encoding this CDR3. V and J are TRBV7-2 and TRBJ1-2; no clear D. CDR1 is SGHTA and CDR2 is FQGNSA in the germline V gene. V was cut by 4 bases and J by 2 bases, with 8 bases left in between. The length of the CDR3 is 13 residues. The CDR3 spells CASSSGRNYGYTF. CDR3 DNA sequence: TGTGCCAGCAGCTCAGGACGGAACTATGGCTACACCTTC.

V usage is TRBV6-1 and J usage is TRBJ1-1, with TRBD1 identical over 7 bases. CDR1 is MNHNS, CDR2 SASEGT, per germline. J lost 5 bases, V lost 5 bases, and 8 bases had no gene match. The CDR3 covers 14 residues. CDR3 sequence (DNA): TGTGCCAGCAGTAACAGGGGTGGATGGACTGAAGCTTTCTTT. It codes for CASSNRGGWTEAFF.

CDR3 in amino acids: CASSAGASNQPQHF. Written as DNA, the CDR3 is TGTGCCAGCAGTGCGGGGGCCAGCAATCAGCCCCAGCATTTT. The chain combines TRBV2 with TRBJ1-5; TRBD1 is a possible D gene (6 bases). This CDR3 is built from 14 residues. Per the germline V gene, CDR1 is SNHLY and CDR2 is FYNNEI. Deletions cut 4 bases from V and 1 base from J, with 8 bases between.

This clone showed up just a few times. This CDR3 reads CASSLDSLRAAAGEQYF. CDR3 DNA: TGTGCCAGCAGCTTAGATTCGTTAAGGGCGGCCGCCGGGGAGCAGTACTTC. J is TRBJ2-7 and V is TRBV11-3; D uncertain. V dropped 0 bases and J dropped 7 bases, with 22 bases sitting between them. This CDR3 region has 17 residues. Germline V gives CDR1 SGHNT, CDR2 YENEEA.

The chain uses TRBV5-1 and TRBJ1-4; tentative D call: TRBD1 (5 bases). The CDR3 sequence is 14 residues long. The germline gives CDR1 SGHRS, CDR2 YFSETQ. V dropped 0 bases and J dropped 8 bases, with 11 bases sitting between them. Written as DNA, the CDR3 is TGCGCCAGCAGCTTGGAAAGGGGCCGGGAAAAACTGTTTTTT. Its protein product is CASSLERGREKLFF.

The rearrangement uses TRBV9 and TRBJ1-3; D not certain. This CDR3 spans 14 amino acids. The V end was cut by 0 bases, the J end by 3 bases, with 7 bases between. Germline CDR1 reads SGDLS; CDR2 reads YYNGEE. In nucleotides, the CDR3 is TGTGCCAGCAGCGTAGATGGTTTTGGAAACACCATATATTTT. Amino acid sequence: CASSVDGFGNTIYF.

The V gene is TRBV11-2, the J gene TRBJ2-7; TRBD1 or TRBD2 may be the D gene (6 bases each). Between the trimmed V and J ends, which lost 3 bases and 4 bases, there was a span of 22 bases. The length of the CDR3 is 17 residues. Germline lookup yields CDR1 SGHAT and CDR2 FQNNGV. CDR3 protein: CASSFGRGRDSGYEQYF. The CDR3 coding sequence is TGTGCCAGCAGCTTTGGCAGGGGTCGGGACTCGGGATACGAGCAGTACTTC.

The chain is built from TRBV5-1 and TRBJ2-1; 13 bases line up with TRBD2. Trimming took 6 bases from V and 8 from J; bases not matched to a gene: 8. CDR1 and CDR2 (germline): SGHRS, YFSETQ. There are 15 residues in the CDR3. CDR3 nucleotides: TGCGCCAGCAACGGAGAGACTAGCGGGAGGTATGAGCAGTTCTTC. It encodes CASNGETSGRYEQFF.

The chain joins TRBV30 to TRBJ2-4; TRBD2 is a possible D gene (5 bases). The V end lost 4 bases, the J end lost 0 bases, and 10 bases lay between the germline ends. The CDR3 runs 14 residues. Germline V gene sequence: CDR1 GTSNPN, CDR2 SVGIG (reference sequence). CDR3 residues: CAWMGRLAKNIQYF. DNA for the CDR3: TGTGCCTGGATGGGGAGACTAGCCAAAAACATTCAGTACTTC.

The V call is TRBV28, the J call TRBJ2-7; TRBD1 is a possible D gene (6 bases). Trimming left V 4 bases short and J 6 bases short, with 10 bases between. This CDR3 spans 12 amino acids. Germline V gene lookup returns CDR1 MDHEN and CDR2 SYDVKM. CDR3 sequence (DNA): TGTGCCAGCAGTTCTGGACAGCGCGAGCAGTACTTC. Amino acid sequence: CASSSGQREQYF.

This clone was observed a few times. The chain combines TRBV6-6 with TRBJ2-1; either TRBD1 or TRBD2 may fit D (5 bases each). This CDR3 is 12 amino acids long. Per the germline V gene, CDR1 is MNHNY and CDR2 is SVGAGI (reference sequence). V lost 6 bases and J lost 5, with 8 bases in between. The CDR3 protein is CASSRGNNEQFF. In DNA form, the CDR3 reads TGTGCCAGCAGCCGGGGCAACAATGAGCAGTTCTTC.

Concerning this clone: A far bigger clonotype differs at one base, so this is likely a read error. The same CDR3 can be traced to other DNA sequences in this sample. The gene calls are TRBV15 and TRBJ1-1; D possibly corresponds to TRBD1 (5 bases). The CDR3 has 14 residues. Germline V gene lookup returns CDR1 LNHNV and CDR2 YYDKDF (reference sequence). Trimming shortened V by 3 bases and J by 3 bases, and 11 bases separated the two germline ends. CDR3 in amino acids: CATSRDLGDTEAFF. The CDR3 region has the DNA TGTGCCACCAGCAGGGATCTAGGGGACACTGAAGCTTTCTTT.

The chain employs TRBV11-2 and TRBJ1-6; 8 nucleotides agree with TRBD1. Per the germline V gene, CDR1 is SGHAT and CDR2 is FQNNGV. The length of the CDR3 is 15 residues. After removal of 1 base from V and 5 bases from J, the junction contained 1 base not matched to a gene. The CDR3 sequence: CASSLAGGHNSPLHF. DNA for the CDR3: TGTGCCAGCAGCTTAGCAGGGGGCCATAATTCACCCCTCCACTTT.

The chain carries TRBV2 and TRBJ2-2, with a tentative D call TRBD2 (5 bases). V gave up 6 bases and J gave up 0 bases, with 8 bases separating them. Germline V gene data show CDR1 as SNHLY and CDR2 as FYNNEI. The CDR3 contains 14 residues. The CDR3 sequence is CASSGNANTGELFF. DNA for the CDR3: TGTGCCAGCAGCGGGAACGCGAACACCGGGGAGCTGTTTTTT.

A note on this clone: The same CDR3 is also encoded by other DNA sequences in this sample. The chain carries TRBV19 and TRBJ2-7, with 8 bases aligning to TRBD1. This CDR3 is 14 amino acids long. Germline trimming cut 5 bases from V and 2 bases from J; bases unmatched to any gene: 5. The germline V gene encodes CDR1 LNHDA and CDR2 SQIVND (reference sequence). The CDR3 coding sequence is TGTGCCAGTAGTCCAGGACAGGGTCCCTACGAGCAGTACTTC. Protein product: CASSPGQGPYEQYF. The complete variable domain, with remaining parts taken from reference TRBV19 and TRBJ2-7, reads DGGITQSPKYLFRKEGQNVTLSCEQNLNHDAMYWYRQDPGQGLRLIYYSQIVNDFQKGDIAEGYSVSREKKESFPLTVTSAQKNPTAFYLCASSPGQGPYEQYFGPGTRLTVT.

The chain has TRBV2 and TRBJ1-4; perhaps TRBD1 as D (5 bases). Germline lookup yields CDR1 SNHLY and CDR2 FYNNEI. The CDR3 is 14 residues long. Trimming removed 11 bases from V and 2 bases from J, with 15 bases in between. CDR3 in DNA: TGTGCCGGAAAAGCAGGGTCTACTAATGAAAAACTGTTTTTT. Its protein product is CAGKAGSTNEKLFF.